The clone carrying this T cell receptor beta chain occurred once. Its target is unknown. Produced via immunoSEQ multiplex PCR; TCRdb's table is partial and in-frame only. The repertoire holds some 1,100,000 clones, around 82% seen once, with approximately 0.5% in the top ten. The sample is drawn from a study of shared clonotypes between healthy human individuals. V dropped 5 bases and J dropped 0 bases, with 20 bases sitting between them. Germline loops: CDR1 SGHRS, CDR2 YFSETQ. The CDR3 is made up of 17 amino acids. Whole-study findings and limits: Among the subsets, naive ones generally showed larger estimated richness than memory ones.

The TCR comes from a man between 18 and 29 years old in good health. Some clones in this sample may be carry-over from other donors' samples. Sequenced sample: memory CD4+ T cells from PBMCs. Subset in this sample: CD45RA-negative fraction. The rearrangement joins TRBV5-1 to TRBJ1-1; D call uncertain. The CDR3 nucleotides read TGCGCCAGCAGAATTGCCCTCCAGGCAGGCATGAACACTGAAGCTTTCTTT. It is translated as CASRIALQAGMNTEAFF.